The 28 T cell receptor beta chains below were found in one sample sequenced in a study of T-cell reconstitution after alpha-beta-depleted transplantation in children. A library of TCRbeta sequences, prepared with unique molecular identifiers, was generated. A single record per CDR3 protein comes from TCRdb applying MiXCR to the PCR reads. The profile shows fewer than 400,000 distinct CDR3 sequences, roughly 22% of them singletons. Sequencing was performed on PBMCs from the stem cell graft donor, taken from the stem cell graft. The receptors stem from a human donor who donated a stem cell graft to a child with acute myeloid leukemia.

This clonotype was recorded a few times. V is TRBV28 and J is TRBJ2-7; 9 nucleotides match TRBD1. CDR3 length equals 16 residues. V gave up 4 bases and J gave up 2 bases; unmatched junction bases: 9. The germline V gene has CDR1 MDHEN and CDR2 SYDVKM. The DNA for the CDR3 is TGTGCCAGCAGTTACGGAACAGGGGGCTTAACCTACGAGCAGTACTTC. This codes for CASSYGTGGLTYEQYF. The whole variable domain, remainder taken from reference TRBV28 and TRBJ2-7, is DVKVTQSSRYLVKRTGEKVFLECVQDMDHENMFWYRQDPGLGLRLIYFSYDVKMKEKGDIPEGYSVSREKKERFSLILESASTNQTSMYLCASSYGTGGLTYEQYFGPGTRLTVT.

Only a few counts were recorded for this clonotype. The chain is built from TRBV4-1 and TRBJ2-7, with D tentatively TRBD1 (5 bases). V shed 0 bases and J shed 0 bases, with 12 bases lying between them. This CDR3 comprises 16 residues. The germline CDR1 and CDR2 sequences are MGHRA and YSYEKL. The CDR3 nucleotides read TGCGCCAGCAGCCAAGAGGGGCGGAGTAGCTCCTACGAGCAGTACTTC. Its protein product is CASSQEGRSSSYEQYF.

The sample holds a few counts of this clonotype. V gene TRBV24-1 combines with J gene TRBJ2-1; perhaps TRBD1 as D (6 bases). There are 18 residues in the CDR3. The germline V gene has CDR1 KGHDR and CDR2 SFDVKD. With 2 bases removed from V and 1 base from J, the gap between germline ends came to 17 bases. Here the CDR3 reads CATSDSLDRDTSYNEQFF. DNA of the CDR3: TGTGCCACCAGTGATTCACTAGACCGGGACACTTCCTACAATGAGCAGTTCTTC.

The sample holds a few counts of this clonotype. The chain links TRBV9 to TRBJ2-6; D remains unclear. Trimming removed 4 bases at V and 0 bases at J, with 8 bases between. Germline CDR1 and CDR2: SGDLS and YYNGEE. The CDR3 contains 15 residues. CDR3 bases: TGTGCCAGCAGCAGAAGGAACTCTGGGGCCAACGTCCTGACTTTC. Amino acid sequence: CASSRRNSGANVLTF.

This clonotype was picked up a small number of times. V is TRBV6-6 and J is TRBJ1-3, with 7 bases lining up with TRBD1. The CDR3 totals 13 residues. Losses at the gene ends were 5 bases for V and 7 bases for J; bases not matched to a gene: 5. CDR1 and CDR2 from the germline V gene are MNHNY and SVGAGI (reference sequence). The CDR3 loop reads CASSRDRDNTIYF. Written as DNA, the CDR3 is TGTGCCAGCAGTCGCGACAGGGATAACACCATATATTTT.

This clonotype was recorded a few times. J is TRBJ1-1 and V is TRBV29-1; a weak D match, TRBD1 (6 bases). Germline V gives CDR1 SQVTM, CDR2 ANQGSEA. Trimming removed 5 bases from V and 0 bases from J, with 19 bases in between. This CDR3 has 16 residues. The CDR3 DNA is TGCAGCGTTCAACGCCTGGGACACAGCATGAACACTGAAGCTTTCTTT. Translated: CSVQRLGHSMNTEAFF.

This clonotype was picked up a small number of times. The CDR3 coding sequence is TGCAGTGCACTTGGACTAGCGGGAGGTGCGACAGATACGCAGTATTTT. Protein: CSALGLAGGATDTQYF. J is TRBJ2-3 and V is TRBV20-1; 14 bases are a match to TRBD2. Germline assignment: CDR1 DFQATT and CDR2 SNEGSKA (reference sequence). V shed 6 bases, J shed 3 bases, and the junction held 8 bases outside the gene matches. CDR3 length equals 16 residues.

The rearrangement links TRBV3-1 to TRBJ2-2; possibly TRBD1 for D (5 bases). The CDR3 runs to 14 residues. V was clipped by 1 base and J by 7 bases, with 10 bases between them. Looked up from germline, CDR1 is LGHDT and CDR2 is YNNKEL (reference sequence). This CDR3 is CASSQVRDGGELFF. CDR3 bases: TGTGCCAGCAGCCAAGTCAGGGATGGCGGGGAGCTGTTTTTT.

There are many counts of this clonotype. V and J are TRBV6-5 and TRBJ1-6, with D unclear. CDR1 is MNHEY, CDR2 SVGAGI, per germline. The CDR3 is made up of 17 amino acids. V was shortened by 0 bases and J by 3 bases, with 12 bases between the two germline ends. The CDR3 coding sequence is TGTGCCAGCAGTTACTCGACTACGGGGAACTATAATTCACCCCTCCACTTT. Its translation is CASSYSTTGNYNSPLHF.

The V gene is TRBV21-1, the J gene TRBJ2-7; the DNA was not compared with TRBD1, the D call given in the table. TRBV21-1 is reported as a pseudogene. The CDR3 consists of 16 residues. CDR3 DNA sequence: TGTGCCAGCAGCACGAGAAGAGCGCCTGGGAGTTGGGAGCAGTACTTC. Encoded protein: CASSTRRAPGSWEQYF.

This clonotype was observed at least ten times. The chain recombines TRBV29-1 with TRBJ2-3, with D maybe TRBD2 (5 bases). The germline V gene encodes CDR1 SQVTM and CDR2 ANQGSEA. The CDR3 consists of 12 residues. The V end lost 4 bases, the J end lost 1 base, and 6 bases lay between the germline ends. CDR3 coding DNA: TGCAGCGTTGTGGGAGGCACAGATACGCAGTATTTT. It yields the protein CSVVGGTDTQYF.

This clonotype was counted only a few times. V gene TRBV6-5 combines with J gene TRBJ2-1; weak D call: TRBD2 (6 bases). V lost 0 bases and J 9 bases, leaving 9 bases between the germline ends. This CDR3 is built from 13 residues. In germline, CDR1 is MNHEY, CDR2 SVGAGI. CDR3 in DNA: TGTGCCAGCAGTTACTCTGGGCGGGGTGAGCAGTTCTTC. Translating it yields CASSYSGRGEQFF.

The chain carries TRBV30 and TRBJ2-1; D unresolved. The germline V gene has CDR1 GTSNPN and CDR2 SVGIG (reference sequence). The CDR3 has 13 residues. Trimming shortened V by 2 bases and J by 0 bases, and 5 bases separated the two germline ends. The CDR3: CAWSIGSYNEQFF. The CDR3 coding sequence is TGTGCCTGGAGTATAGGCTCCTACAATGAGCAGTTCTTC.

This clonotype was detected only a few times. The V call is TRBV15, the J call TRBJ2-7, with TRBD2 matching 9 bases. The CDR3 loop spans 16 amino acids. Losses at the gene ends were 0 bases for V and 1 base for J; bases not matched to a gene: 4. Per the germline V gene, CDR1 is LNHNV and CDR2 is YYDKDF (reference sequence). CDR3 residues: CATSRDPLAGSYEQYF. The CDR3 DNA follows: TGTGCCACCAGCAGAGATCCCCTAGCGGGGTCCTACGAGCAGTACTTC.

There are a few counts of this clonotype. The chain recombines TRBV5-6 with TRBJ2-1; unclear D gene. CDR1 is SGHDT and CDR2 is YYEEEE in the germline V gene. This CDR3 comprises 15 residues. The germline V and J ends were trimmed by 0 bases and 7 bases, with 14 bases remaining between them. The CDR3 sequence: CASSLDVGSRNEQFF. The DNA of the CDR3 is TGTGCCAGCAGCTTGGATGTCGGGTCTAGGAATGAGCAGTTCTTC.

The chain uses TRBV12-3 or TRBV12-4 and TRBJ2-7, with TRBD2 matching over 9 bases. This CDR3 region has 16 residues. Unmatched junction bases numbered 9, after V lost 0 bases and J lost 6 bases. The CDR3 DNA sequence: TGTGCCAGCAGTTTAGCGCGGGGTAGCGGGAGTACCGAGCAGTACTTC. This encodes CASSLARGSGSTEQYF.

The sample holds a few counts of this clonotype. The CDR3 is CASSEETGNEKLFF. The CDR3 DNA sequence: TGTGCCAGCAGTGAGGAGACGGGAAATGAAAAACTGTTTTTT. The chain links TRBV12-3 or TRBV12-4 to TRBJ1-4, with D unresolved. Between the trimmed V and J ends, which lost 5 bases and 5 bases, there was a span of 12 bases. CDR3 length: 14 residues.

There are many counts of this clonotype. The CDR3 here is CSARLVGDEQFF. The CDR3 DNA sequence: TGCAGTGCTAGATTGGTGGGAGATGAGCAGTTCTTC. The chain recombines TRBV20-1 with TRBJ2-1; the D gene is possibly TRBD2 (5 bases). From germline, CDR1 is DFQATT and CDR2 SNEGSKA (reference sequence). The CDR3 has 12 amino acids. Trimming cost V 2 bases and J 8 bases, with 10 bases left between them.

This clonotype was detected only a few times. This chain uses TRBV7-8 with TRBJ2-3, with a tentative D call TRBD2 (5 bases). V was cut by 7 bases and J by 3 bases, with 8 bases left in between. Germline V gene data show CDR1 as SGHVS and CDR2 as FQNEAQ. The CDR3 has 12 amino acids. CDR3 bases: TGTGCCAGCACGGGATTTACAGATACGCAGTATTTT. The encoded protein is CASTGFTDTQYF.

This clonotype came up many times. J is TRBJ2-1 and V is TRBV20-1, with D perhaps TRBD2 (6 bases). This CDR3 comprises 14 residues. Trimming left V 1 base short and J 2 bases short, with 9 bases between. Germline-derived CDR1 and CDR2 are DFQATT and SNEGSKA (reference sequence). The chain's CDR3 is CSARVGLTYNEQFF. In nucleotides, the CDR3 is TGCAGTGCTAGAGTTGGACTAACCTACAATGAGCAGTTCTTC.

This clonotype was detected a few times. The J gene is TRBJ1-5, the V gene TRBV12-3 or TRBV12-4, with unresolved D. The CDR3 extends over 16 amino acids. Between the trimmed V and J ends, which lost 0 bases and 3 bases, there was a span of 12 bases. Here the CDR3 DNA reads TGTGCCAGCAGTTTAGCGGGGAAATCTACCAATCAGCCCCAGCATTTT. Translating gives CASSLAGKSTNQPQHF.

The sample holds a few counts of this clonotype. The gene calls are TRBV10-3 and TRBJ2-5, with 8 bases aligning to TRBD2. This CDR3 is 15 amino acids long. Per the germline V gene, CDR1 is ENHRY and CDR2 is SYGVKD. The V segment lost 2 bases and the J segment 3 bases; nucleotides outside the gene matches: 5. The CDR3 DNA is TGTGCCATCAGTGAGGGGACTAGGTACGAAGAGACCCAGTACTTC. It codes for CAISEGTRYEETQYF.

The rearrangement links TRBV2 to TRBJ2-1; 10 bases align to TRBD2. The CDR3 contains 15 residues. V lost 0 bases, J lost 6 bases, and 2 bases stayed unmatched. Germline assignment: CDR1 SNHLY and CDR2 FYNNEI. The CDR3 loop is CASSEASGRANEQFF. Written as DNA, the CDR3 is TGTGCCAGCAGTGAAGCGAGCGGGAGGGCCAATGAGCAGTTCTTC.

This clonotype appeared a few times. This sequence joins TRBV7-2 and TRBJ2-5; 9 bases line up with TRBD2. Germline CDR1 SGHTA, CDR2 FQGNSA. The CDR3 contains 15 residues. Trimming at V came to 3 bases and at J to 5 bases, leaving 7 bases not matched to a gene. CDR3 sequence (DNA): TGTGCCAGCAGCTTGGTAGCGGGAGTGGGGGAGACCCAGTACTTC. Translating gives CASSLVAGVGETQYF. The full variable domain, with the rest looked up from reference TRBV7-2 and TRBJ2-5, is GAGVSQSPSNKVTEKGKDVELRCDPISGHTALYWYRQSLGQGLEFLIYFQGNSAPDKSGLPSDRFSAERTGGSVSTLTIQRTQQEDSAVYLCASSLVAGVGETQYFGPGTRLLVL.

This clonotype was seen more than once but under ten times. This chain links TRBV20-1 with TRBJ2-7; D is uncertain. Germline CDR1 reads DFQATT; CDR2 reads SNEGSKA (reference sequence). V shed 0 bases and J shed 0 bases, with 12 bases lying between them. The length of the CDR3 is 15 residues. Here the CDR3 reads CSARDTMRSSYEQYF. CDR3 nucleotide sequence: TGCAGTGCTAGAGATACTATGAGGAGCTCCTACGAGCAGTACTTC.

For the CDR3, the DNA is TGTGCCAGCAGCAAAGGCTTGGTCGAGCAGTACTTC. The encoded protein is CASSKGLVEQYF. V gene TRBV21-1 combines with J gene TRBJ2-7. TRBV21-1 is given as a pseudogene. This CDR3 is 12 amino acids long.

The chain is built from TRBV4-1 and TRBJ2-3, with D possibly matching TRBD2 (6 bases). The CDR3 sequence is 13 residues long. Germline assignment: CDR1 MGHRA and CDR2 YSYEKL. V was trimmed by 5 bases and J by 4 bases, leaving 10 bases between them. CDR3 region: CASSGRWADTQYF. The CDR3 nucleotides read TGCGCCAGCAGCGGGAGGTGGGCAGATACGCAGTATTTT.

This clonotype was recorded at least ten times. The CDR3 nucleotides are TGTGCCATCAAGGAAAGACTAGCGGGCATCGAGCAGTACTTC. It yields the protein CAIKERLAGIEQYF. The chain recombines TRBV10-3 with TRBJ2-7; 10 bases match TRBD2. The CDR3 runs 14 residues. J lost 6 bases, V lost 7 bases, and 9 bases had no gene match. Germline CDR1 reads ENHRY; CDR2 reads SYGVKD.